Detailed here is one T cell receptor (beta chain). What it recognizes is unknown. TCRdb redid the calling of the reads with MiXCR, one entry per CDR3 protein. The repertoire includes more than 350,000 distinct CDR3 sequences, approximately 31% of them detected once, and around 15% sits in the top ten. Germline CDR1 SEHNR, CDR2 FQNEAQ (reference sequence). V was cut by 0 bases and J by 3 bases, with 11 bases left in between. This CDR3 comprises 15 residues. The data are from a study of T cell repertoires in cytomegalovirus infection. Study context: Public TCR beta signatures indicated both CMV infection and matching HLA type. General study results and limits: Cumulated frequencies of public TCR beta families served to identify carriers of CMV plus the relevant HLA.

The receptor was derived from a human donor in good health (CMV status not recorded). Some clones in this sample may be carry-over from other donors' samples. The chain couples TRBV7-9 to TRBJ1-2, with a weak D call TRBD1 (5 bases). Sequencing was performed on PBMCs. The CDR3 spells CASSLARGTDYGYTF. The CDR3 DNA sequence: TGTGCCAGCAGCTTAGCGCGGGGGACGGACTATGGCTACACCTTC.